Each of the 28 T cell receptor beta chains below was sequenced from the same sample in a study of control samples from healthy donors and cancer patients. The data were produced by immunoSEQ multiplex PCR, yet TCRdb's version contains in-frame clones alone and is incomplete. Among about 140,000 clones listed, roughly 94% were seen once. Sequencing was carried out using blood. The receptors stem from a man aged 35 to 55 in good health.

The chain carries TRBV6-5 and TRBJ1-5, with D hard to call. CDR1 MNHEY and CDR2 SVGAGI come from the germline V gene. Trimming pared 8 bases from V and 5 bases from J, leaving 13 bases between. CDR3 length: 13 amino acids. CDR3: CASGLGVHQPQHF. CDR3 bases: TGTGCCAGCGGTCTTGGGGTTCATCAGCCCCAGCATTTT.

The chain has TRBV6-2 or TRBV6-3 and TRBJ2-7, with a tentative D call TRBD1 (6 bases). The CDR3 extends over 15 amino acids. Germline lookup yields CDR1 MNHEY and CDR2 SVGEGT. V lost 5 bases, J lost 2 bases, and 16 bases lay in between. CDR3 bases: TGTGCCAGCAGTCACCGGGACACCTTTACCTACGAGCAGTACTTC. Translating it yields CASSHRDTFTYEQYF.

The chain links TRBV16 to TRBJ1-3; maybe TRBD1 (5 bases). Germline CDR1 is KGHSY and CDR2 is FQNENV. There are 13 residues in the CDR3. Trimming removed 4 bases from V and 7 bases from J, with 11 bases in between. CDR3 amino acids: CASSPGTWNTIYF. The CDR3, as DNA: TGTGCCAGCAGCCCCGGGACGTGGAACACCATATATTTT.

This clone was counted once. V gene TRBV27 combines with J gene TRBJ2-7; no reliable D call. The V end was cut by 3 bases, the J end by 5 bases, with 20 bases between. The length of the CDR3 is 16 residues. Germline V lookup: CDR1 MNHEY, CDR2 SMNVEV (reference sequence). CDR3 DNA: TGTGCCAGCAGTTTTCTGGGATTGGCGATGAGCGACGAGCAGTACTTC. This codes for CASSFLGLAMSDEQYF.

Only one count was recorded for this clone. The chain recombines TRBV7-3 with TRBJ1-2; 8 bases are shared with TRBD1. Germline V lookup: CDR1 SGHTA, CDR2 FQGTGA. Unmatched junction bases numbered 7, after V lost 5 bases and J lost 8 bases. This CDR3 has 13 amino acids. The CDR3 loop is CASSGGTGRGYTF. CDR3 nucleotide sequence: TGTGCCAGCAGCGGAGGGACAGGACGAGGCTACACCTTC. The entire variable domain, with the rest obtained from reference TRBV7-3 and TRBJ1-2, is as follows: GAGVSQTPSNKVTEKGKYVELRCDPISGHTALYWYRQSLGQGPEFLIYFQGTGAADDSGLPNDRFFAVRPEGSVSTLKIQRTERGDSAVYLCASSGGTGRGYTFGSGTRLTVV.

This clone has a handful of counts. The chain couples TRBV5-5 to TRBJ2-7; D might be TRBD2 (5 bases). Trimming removed 6 bases from V and 3 bases from J, with 10 bases in between. CDR3 length equals 12 residues. CDR1 and CDR2 (germline): SGHKS, YYEKEE (reference sequence). CDR3 nucleotides: TGTGCCAGCAAAGGCAGCGGCTACGAGCAGTACTTC. As protein: CASKGSGYEQYF.

This clone was seen just once. The chain joins TRBV24-1 to TRBJ1-1; TRBD1 might be the D (5 bases). The CDR3 has 12 residues. The V gene lost 0 bases and the J gene lost 10 bases, with 8 bases spanning the gap. Germline CDR1 and CDR2: KGHDR and SFDVKD. The CDR3 nucleotides read TGTGCCACCAGTGATTTGAGAGGGGTAGCTTTCTTT. It translates to CATSDLRGVAFF.

V and J are TRBV27 and TRBJ1-1; no clear D gene. Per the germline V gene, CDR1 is MNHEY and CDR2 is SMNVEV (reference sequence). The CDR3 is 13 amino acids. Trimming pared 2 bases from V and 4 bases from J, leaving 8 bases between. CDR3 DNA sequence: TGTGCCAGCAGTTTACAGGCGTTCACTGAAGCTTTCTTT. It is translated as CASSLQAFTEAFF.

The genes are TRBV6-5 and TRBJ2-7; tentatively, D is TRBD1 or TRBD2 (5 bases each). The ends were cut back, 5 bases at V and 3 bases at J, with 8 bases in the middle. Per the germline V gene, CDR1 is MNHEY and CDR2 is SVGAGI. The CDR3 loop spans 12 amino acids. Here the CDR3 reads CASSTGGYEQYF. CDR3 nucleotide sequence: TGTGCCAGCAGTACTGGGGGCTACGAGCAGTACTTC.

In this sample, this clone turned up once. The rearrangement uses TRBV2 and TRBJ1-1, with TRBD1 as a possible D gene (6 bases). V gave up 2 bases and J gave up 1 base, with 11 bases separating them. CDR1 SNHLY and CDR2 FYNNEI come from the germline V gene. This CDR3 has 15 residues. The CDR3 bases are TGTGCCAGCAGTGAAAGGCGGACAGAGAACACTGAAGCTTTCTTT. Translating gives CASSERRTENTEAFF.

The CDR3 nucleotides are TGTGCCAGCAGCTCCTATGGCTACACCTTC. This translates into CASSSYGYTF. V is TRBV11-2 and J is TRBJ1-2, with D unresolved. The germline gives CDR1 SGHAT, CDR2 FQNNGV. V was cut by 4 bases and J by 4 bases, with 1 base left in between. This CDR3 is 10 amino acids long.

The chain has TRBV11-2 and TRBJ1-1; perhaps TRBD1 as D (5 bases). V gave up 1 base and J gave up 11 bases, with 8 bases separating them. Germline assignment: CDR1 SGHAT and CDR2 FQNNGV. The CDR3 runs 11 residues. CDR3 region: CASSLGGDAFF. The CDR3, as DNA: TGTGCCAGCAGCTTAGGGGGGGATGCTTTCTTT.

CDR3 nucleotide sequence: TGTGCCAGCAGCTCGAACCCAACTAGCGGCCAAGAGACCCAGTACTTC. Amino acid sequence: CASSSNPTSGQETQYF. V is TRBV5-4 and J is TRBJ2-5, with 8 bases aligning to TRBD2. V was clipped by 3 bases and J by 1 base; unmatched bases: 8. There are 16 residues in the CDR3. CDR1 is SGHNT and CDR2 is YYREEE in the germline V gene (reference sequence).

This clone was picked up a small number of times. The gene calls are TRBV28 and TRBJ2-3; a weak D match, TRBD2 (5 bases). CDR1 MDHEN and CDR2 SYDVKM come from the germline V gene. The V end was cut by 8 bases, the J end by 0 bases, with 21 bases between. The length of the CDR3 is 17 residues. The CDR3 reads CASGDRGRAASTDTQYF. The CDR3 DNA sequence: TGTGCCAGCGGGGATAGAGGGCGCGCAGCTAGCACAGATACGCAGTATTTT.

V is TRBV19 and J is TRBJ2-7, with 11 bases fitting TRBD1. Germline lookup yields CDR1 LNHDA and CDR2 SQIVND (reference sequence). This CDR3 is built from 15 residues. After removal of 6 bases from V and 5 bases from J, the junction contained 9 bases not matched to a gene. The CDR3 loop is CASRRTGGLRDEQYF. Here the CDR3 DNA reads TGTGCCAGTAGACGGACAGGGGGCCTCCGGGACGAGCAGTACTTC. Looking up the rest from reference TRBV19 and TRBJ2-7 gives the full variable domain: DGGITQSPKYLFRKEGQNVTLSCEQNLNHDAMYWYRQDPGQGLRLIYYSQIVNDFQKGDIAEGYSVSREKKESFPLTVTSAQKNPTAFYLCASRRTGGLRDEQYFGPGTRLTVT.

The chain has TRBV19 and TRBJ2-1, with a possible D match to TRBD1 (5 bases). V lost 2 bases and J 8 bases, leaving 13 bases between the germline ends. Per the germline V gene, CDR1 is LNHDA and CDR2 is SQIVND (reference sequence). CDR3 length equals 14 residues. The CDR3 reads CASSIPQGKDEQFF. In DNA form, the CDR3 reads TGTGCCAGTAGTATACCCCAGGGTAAGGATGAGCAGTTCTTC.

Written as DNA, the CDR3 is TGCAGCGTTGCAGGGTTATCCGGGGAGCTGTTTTTT. This encodes CSVAGLSGELFF. V is TRBV29-1 and J is TRBJ2-2; D possibly corresponds to TRBD1 (5 bases). Trimming removed 4 bases at V and 6 bases at J, with 9 bases between. Germline assignment: CDR1 SQVTM and CDR2 ANQGSEA. The CDR3 is 12 residues long.

The chain has TRBV5-6 and TRBJ1-2; 8 bases are a match to TRBD1. With 2 bases clipped from V and 4 bases from J, the junction kept 7 bases outside the gene matches. Germline V gene lookup returns CDR1 SGHDT and CDR2 YYEEEE. This CDR3 contains 15 residues. CDR3 nucleotides: TGTGCCAGCAGCTTAGTTGCAGGGGGCACCTATGGCTACACCTTC. Translated, it gives CASSLVAGGTYGYTF.

The chain joins TRBV5-4 to TRBJ2-7; 7 nucleotides align to TRBD1. There are 13 residues in the CDR3. The V gene end was trimmed by 5 bases and the J gene end by 2 bases; junction bases not matched to a gene: 4. The germline V gene encodes CDR1 SGHNT and CDR2 YYREEE (reference sequence). The CDR3: CASSSQGTYEQYF. CDR3 bases: TGTGCCAGCAGTTCACAGGGGACCTACGAGCAGTACTTC.

V and J are TRBV24-1 and TRBJ2-1; a possible D gene is TRBD2 (5 bases). V lost 5 bases and J 6 bases, leaving 10 bases between the germline ends. CDR3 length: 13 amino acids. CDR1 is KGHDR and CDR2 is SFDVKD in the germline V gene. This CDR3 is CATSGTSSNEQFF. CDR3 bases: TGTGCCACCAGTGGTACTAGTAGCAATGAGCAGTTCTTC.

The V gene is TRBV25-1, the J gene TRBJ2-1, with D unclear. Germline V lookup: CDR1 MGHDK, CDR2 SYGVNS. Between the trimmed V and J ends, which lost 6 bases and 7 bases, there was a span of 4 bases. The CDR3 loop spans 10 amino acids. The CDR3 sequence is CASRGNEQFF. Written as DNA, the CDR3 is TGTGCCAGCAGAGGAAATGAGCAGTTCTTC.

The gene calls are TRBV5-5 and TRBJ1-4, with D possibly TRBD1 on 5 matching bases. Per the germline V gene, CDR1 is SGHKS and CDR2 is YYEKEE (reference sequence). V lost 5 bases and J 4 bases, leaving 9 bases between the germline ends. The CDR3 runs 13 residues. The CDR3 coding sequence is TGTGCCAGCAGGCGACAGTTTAATGAAAAACTGTTTTTT. Amino acids: CASRRQFNEKLFF.

V gene TRBV4-1 combines with J gene TRBJ2-2, with D unclear. V gave up 4 bases and J gave up 6 bases, with 3 bases separating them. The CDR3 runs to 11 residues. The germline CDR1 and CDR2 sequences are MGHRA and YSYEKL. CDR3 sequence (DNA): TGCGCCAGCAGCCGATCCGGGGAGCTGTTTTTT. Its protein product is CASSRSGELFF.

In this sample, this clone turned up once. This chain joins TRBV29-1 and TRBJ1-1; 9 bases line up with TRBD1. The germline gives CDR1 SQVTM, CDR2 ANQGSEA. V gave up 5 bases and J gave up 5 bases; unmatched junction bases: 6. This CDR3 is built from 13 residues. The CDR3 DNA follows: TGCAGCGTTAACAGGGGGCGGTGGACTGAAGCTTTCTTT. Amino acid sequence: CSVNRGRWTEAFF.

This rearrangement joins TRBV29-1 to TRBJ1-5; 8 positions match TRBD1. The V segment lost 7 bases and the J segment 3 bases; nucleotides outside the gene matches: 5. CDR3 size: 13 residues. In germline, CDR1 is SQVTM, CDR2 ANQGSEA. CDR3: CSASDRDNQPQHF. The CDR3 coding sequence is TGCAGCGCCTCGGACAGGGACAATCAGCCCCAGCATTTT.

Here the CDR3 reads CAIRGGPGANYGYTF. The CDR3 nucleotides read TGTGCCATCAGGGGTGGGCCAGGAGCTAACTATGGCTACACCTTC. The chain employs TRBV10-3 and TRBJ1-2; D unresolved. V dropped 6 bases and J dropped 0 bases, with 14 bases sitting between them. CDR1 and CDR2 from the germline V gene are ENHRY and SYGVKD. The CDR3 covers 15 residues.

The J gene is TRBJ2-3, the V gene TRBV25-1; tentatively, D is TRBD2 (7 bases). Germline V gene data show CDR1 as MGHDK and CDR2 as SYGVNS. CDR3 length equals 16 residues. With 4 bases removed from V and 7 bases from J, the gap between germline ends came to 21 bases. The CDR3 region has the DNA TGTGCCAGCAGTGCTACGGGGGGCCAGGGTCTCAATACGCAGTATTTT. Translated, it gives CASSATGGQGLNTQYF.

This sequence joins TRBV5-5 and TRBJ1-5; possible D gene TRBD1, 6 bases. The CDR3 runs 15 residues. Germline V CDR1 and CDR2: SGHKS, YYEKEE (reference sequence). Trimming took 0 bases from V and 3 from J, leaving 10 bases between them. The CDR3 DNA sequence: TGTGCCAGCAGCTTGGCAGGGGAGGACAATCAGCCCCAGCATTTT. Translation gives CASSLAGEDNQPQHF.